The T cell receptor (beta chain) under discussion was sequenced for a study of human T cells and chemical hapten exposure. Study observations and caveats: Unchanged with DPC sensitization were TCRs above 1 in 1000 frequency.

The sample holds a few counts of this clonotype. As yet, its antigen is unknown. Time point meaning: patch test 2, 6 weeks after DPC sensitization. This sample's treatment: therapeutic diphenylcyclopropenone sensitization with weekly scalp DPC. From the RACE reads, TCRdb called clonotypes with MiXCR, one entry per CDR3 protein. The sample contains more than 80,000 distinct CDR3 sequences, about 9.4% of which appear only once. The sequence derives from a woman aged 45-59 years with alopecia areata. Some clones in this sample may be carry-over from other donors' samples. The material was whole blood, obtained in connection with sensitization to the hapten diphenylcyclopropenone (DPC).

CDR3 loop: CASSQDRQGSGYTF. The CDR3, as DNA: TGTGCCAGCAGCCAAGACAGACAGGGGTCTGGCTACACCTTC. The V gene is TRBV14, the J gene TRBJ1-2; 8 bases are shared with TRBD1. V lost 0 bases, J lost 7 bases, and 4 bases stayed unmatched. The CDR3 covers 14 residues. The germline V gene encodes CDR1 SGHDN and CDR2 FVKESK.